This T cell receptor (beta chain) was observed in a study of T cells in Graves' hyperthyroidism and ophthalmopathy. Study details: Peripheral blood samples were taken at initial diagnosis, prior to any treatment. General observations from the study: In blood, most of the thyroid clonotypes expanded above 0.001 were also present. A model of 13 V-J features distinguished ophthalmopathy from stable hyperthyroidism.

The length of the CDR3 is 11 residues. The germline V gene encodes CDR1 MGHRA and CDR2 YSYEKL. Regions amplified from RNA transcripts were the TCR beta CDR3 regions. A set of HTBI primers served as the primers for a first-round RT-PCR of the TCR CDR3. TCRdb called the multiplex PCR reads again in MiXCR, with one record for every CDR3 protein. The profile covers fewer than 500,000 distinct CDR3 sequences, with 14% to 15% appearing a single time and less than 15% taken by the ten largest. A few counts support this clonotype. Its specificity is unknown. A junction end diverges from the germline sequence, so it may reflect a read error. Clinical symptoms, serum thyroxine, TRAb, thyroid ultrasound and orbital computed tomography established diagnosis.

The sample taken for sequencing was blood. The chain couples TRBV4-1 to TRBJ2-1, with no clear D. The sequence was obtained from a man younger than 35 with Graves' ophthalmopathy. CDR3 sequence (DNA): TGCGCCAGCACCTCCAACAATGAGCAGTTCTTC. Protein product: CASTSNNEQFF.